Below, 18 T cell receptor beta chains from the same sample are listed, as sequenced in a study of cytomegalovirus exposure and HLA in healthy donors. Researchers ran the PCR with 60 Vbeta and 13 Jbeta primers. TCRdb's table, derived via immunoSEQ multiplex PCR, lists solely in-frame clones and lacks some. The sample includes around 92,000 clones, about 80% of them seen just once. The sequencing sample was made of PBMCs. The receptor set was obtained from a man aged 55-75 years in good health and CMV-seropositive.

The chain has TRBV29-1 and TRBJ2-1; 8 positions match TRBD1. The germline gives CDR1 SQVTM, CDR2 ANQGSEA. There are 13 residues in the CDR3. V lost 7 bases to trimming and J lost 6 bases; unmatched junction nucleotides: 8. The CDR3 region has the DNA TGCAGCGCGGACAGGGCCGGACTCAATGAGCAGTTCTTC. Its protein product is CSADRAGLNEQFF.

The chain couples TRBV7-9 to TRBJ1-6; 7 nucleotides align to TRBD1. Germline CDR1 reads SEHNR; CDR2 reads FQNEAQ (reference sequence). The junction had 8 bases not matched to a gene; V was cut back by 5 bases and J by 7 bases. This CDR3 comprises 15 residues. CDR3 loop: CASSRTTGTNSPLHF. The CDR3 region has the DNA TGTGCCAGCAGCCGGACGACAGGGACCAATTCACCCCTCCACTTT.

The chain employs TRBV25-1 and TRBJ2-7; 8 bases align to TRBD2. This CDR3 has 16 amino acids. With V trimmed by 3 bases and J by 4 bases, 11 bases remained unmatched. Germline CDR1 and CDR2: MGHDK and SYGVNS. The CDR3: CASSDRGGSTLYEQYF. The CDR3 DNA sequence: TGTGCCAGCAGTGACCGCGGGGGGTCAACCCTTTACGAGCAGTACTTC.

DNA for the CDR3: TGCGCCAGCAGCAAAGGGACAGGGGAGAGCTCCTACGAGCAGTACTTC. Protein: CASSKGTGESSYEQYF. The chain is built from TRBV5-1 and TRBJ2-7; 10 bases line up with TRBD1. The CDR3 loop spans 16 amino acids. Germline V lookup: CDR1 SGHRS, CDR2 YFSETQ. The junction had 7 bases not matched to a gene; V was cut back by 4 bases and J by 0 bases.

This clone came up a few times. The CDR3 loop is CASSLRATNEKLFF. Written as DNA, the CDR3 is TGCGCCAGCAGCCTGAGGGCAACTAATGAAAAACTGTTTTTT. The V call is TRBV4-1, the J call TRBJ1-4; D call uncertain. The germline gives CDR1 MGHRA, CDR2 YSYEKL. V gave up 4 bases and J gave up 0 bases, with 6 bases separating them. The CDR3 sequence is 14 residues long.

This chain joins TRBV28 and TRBJ2-4, with 7 bases aligning to TRBD1. V shed 5 bases and J 4 bases; nucleotides not matched to a gene: 8. CDR3 length: 15 residues. The germline CDR1 and CDR2 sequences are MDHEN and SYDVKM. CDR3 DNA sequence: TGTGCCAGCAGTCCCCGACAGGGTTCGAAAAACATTCAGTACTTC. Residues: CASSPRQGSKNIQYF.

The chain carries TRBV28 and TRBJ2-4; tentatively, D is TRBD1 (5 bases). V was clipped by 8 bases and J by 2 bases, with 13 bases between them. This CDR3 comprises 14 residues. Per germline, CDR1 MDHEN and CDR2 SYDVKM. CDR3 coding DNA: TGTGCCAGCGCTACAGGTCCTCCCAAAAACATTCAGTACTTC. As protein: CASATGPPKNIQYF. Full variable domain (remainder filled in from reference TRBV28 and TRBJ2-4): DVKVTQSSRYLVKRTGEKVFLECVQDMDHENMFWYRQDPGLGLRLIYFSYDVKMKEKGDIPEGYSVSREKKERFSLILESASTNQTSMYLCASATGPPKNIQYFGAGTRLSVL.

The V and J genes are TRBV11-2 and TRBJ2-5; D unclear. From germline, CDR1 is SGHAT and CDR2 FQNNGV. CDR3 size: 11 residues. V was pared by 3 bases and J by 5 bases, with 4 bases between. The CDR3 DNA reads as TGTGCCAGCAGCTTTCTTGAGACCCAGTACTTC. It translates to CASSFLETQYF.

The chain is built from TRBV27 and TRBJ2-1; D is ambiguous. The CDR3 is 11 amino acids. V lost 7 bases and J lost 5, with 6 bases in between. Looked up from germline, CDR1 is MNHEY and CDR2 is SMNVEV (reference sequence). CDR3 nucleotide sequence: TGTGCCAGCAATTCAAACAATGAGCAGTTCTTC. Translated: CASNSNNEQFF.

The genes are TRBV19 and TRBJ2-1, with D hard to call. This CDR3 spans 13 amino acids. V was pared by 3 bases and J by 10 bases, with 13 bases between. Germline V gene lookup returns CDR1 LNHDA and CDR2 SQIVND (reference sequence). CDR3 loop: CASSIGPSREQFF. The CDR3 DNA sequence: TGTGCCAGTAGTATTGGGCCCTCTCGGGAGCAGTTCTTC.

The chain joins TRBV5-1 to TRBJ1-5, with D possibly TRBD1 on 6 matching bases. Between the trimmed V and J ends, which lost 2 bases and 4 bases, there was a span of 16 bases. This CDR3 contains 16 residues. CDR1 and CDR2 from the germline V gene are SGHRS and YFSETQ. The CDR3 nucleotides read TGCGCCAGCAGCTTAAGACACAGGGAACCAAATCAGCCCCAGCATTTT. Translating it yields CASSLRHREPNQPQHF.

The chain employs TRBV6-1 and TRBJ2-1; a weak D match, TRBD1 (6 bases). Germline V gene lookup returns CDR1 MNHNS and CDR2 SASEGT. This CDR3 has 15 residues. V lost 0 bases and J 5 bases, leaving 11 bases between the germline ends. CDR3 sequence: CASSEAGASNNEQFF. The CDR3 region has the DNA TGTGCCAGCAGTGAAGCGGGGGCGTCTAACAATGAGCAGTTCTTC.

The V gene is TRBV5-4, the J gene TRBJ2-5; D might be TRBD1 (6 bases). Germline CDR1 is SGHNT and CDR2 is YYREEE (reference sequence). The CDR3 runs to 14 residues. V was shortened by 4 bases and J by 2 bases, with 12 bases between the two germline ends. Here the CDR3 reads CASSPDSQQETQYF. The CDR3 DNA follows: TGTGCCAGCAGCCCGGACAGCCAGCAAGAGACCCAGTACTTC.

This chain uses TRBV7-6 with TRBJ2-7; 8 bases match TRBD1. This CDR3 has 21 amino acids. CDR1 is SGHVS, CDR2 FNYEAQ, per germline. V lost 2 bases and J lost 0; bases outside the gene matches: 21. The CDR3 nucleotides read TGTGCCAGCAGCTTACCGACAGGACAGGGCGGGCTACTCAGGAGCTCCTACGAGCAGTACTTC. Its translation: CASSLPTGQGGLLRSSYEQYF.

This clone was detected only a few times. This chain links TRBV19 with TRBJ1-1, with 8 bases lining up with TRBD1. CDR3 length: 15 residues. Germline-derived CDR1 and CDR2 are LNHDA and SQIVND (reference sequence). With V trimmed by 6 bases and J by 1 base, 7 bases remained unmatched. CDR3 in DNA: TGTGCCAGTAGGCCTCGACAGGGGTGGAACACTGAAGCTTTCTTT. Encoded protein: CASRPRQGWNTEAFF. The entire variable domain, with the rest obtained from reference TRBV19 and TRBJ1-1, is as follows: DGGITQSPKYLFRKEGQNVTLSCEQNLNHDAMYWYRQDPGQGLRLIYYSQIVNDFQKGDIAEGYSVSREKKESFPLTVTSAQKNPTAFYLCASRPRQGWNTEAFFGQGTRLTVV.

The chain links TRBV29-1 to TRBJ2-2, with TRBD1 matching 8 bases. V dropped 5 bases and J dropped 4; count of bases not matched to a gene: 3. The length of the CDR3 is 13 residues. Germline CDR1 is SQVTM and CDR2 is ANQGSEA. This chain's CDR3 is CSVITGGTGELFF. Written as DNA, the CDR3 is TGCAGCGTTATAACAGGGGGCACCGGGGAGCTGTTTTTT.

This clone occurred a few times. The gene calls are TRBV6-1 and TRBJ1-1, with TRBD1 identical over 8 bases. The CDR3 consists of 12 residues. Germline lookup yields CDR1 MNHNS and CDR2 SASEGT. Germline trimming cut 7 bases from V and 7 bases from J; bases unmatched to any gene: 5. The DNA of the CDR3 is TGTGCCAGCATGGGACAGGAACTTGAAGCTTTCTTT. It encodes CASMGQELEAFF.

The V gene is TRBV9, the J gene TRBJ2-7; D perhaps matches TRBD2 (6 bases). V lost 3 bases and J 0 bases, leaving 13 bases between the germline ends. The CDR3 extends over 15 amino acids. Germline V lookup: CDR1 SGDLS, CDR2 YYNGEE. The CDR3 here is CASSAGGIFSYEQYF. For the CDR3, the DNA is TGTGCCAGCAGCGCCGGAGGGATTTTCTCCTACGAGCAGTACTTC.